A single sample gave rise to the 15 T cell receptor beta chains below, sequenced in a study of T cells after posttransplantation cyclophosphamide. Treatment was busulfan-fludarabine conditioning, a marrow graft, and cyclophosphamide on days +3 and +4. Clones were sequenced by immunoSEQ multiplex PCR, and TCRdb holds only the in-frame ones, with some missing. The specimen has 7,000 to 9,000 clones, none found just once. The input for sequencing was PBMCs, taken after allogeneic stem cell transplant with posttransplant cyclophosphamide. Receptor source: a male patient aged 18-30 years who received an allogeneic stem cell transplant from an unrelated donor, was CMV-positive, and had acute and chronic GVHD. The graft donor may be the source of some T cells.

This clone was seen at least ten times. The chain uses TRBV27 and TRBJ1-6; D is uncertain. CDR1 and CDR2 (germline): MNHEY, SMNVEV (reference sequence). The germline V and J ends were trimmed by 2 bases and 3 bases, with 5 bases remaining between them. The CDR3 length is 14 residues. The CDR3 DNA follows: TGTGCCAGCAGTTTAAATCTCTATAATTCACCCCTCCACTTT. Translating it yields CASSLNLYNSPLHF.

This clone appeared many times. The chain recombines TRBV28 with TRBJ1-4; no clear D gene. The CDR3 sequence is 12 residues long. Between the trimmed V and J ends, which lost 2 bases and 8 bases, there was a span of 6 bases. CDR1 is MDHEN and CDR2 is SYDVKM in the germline V gene. CDR3 in amino acids: CASSLIREKLFF. The CDR3 coding sequence is TGTGCCAGCAGTTTAATCAGGGAAAAACTGTTTTTT.

This clone was seen at least ten times. The chain uses TRBV6-1 and TRBJ2-5, with 10 bases fitting TRBD1. The V gene end was trimmed by 4 bases and the J gene end by 0 bases; junction bases not matched to a gene: 5. The CDR3 spans 16 residues. Germline CDR1 MNHNS, CDR2 SASEGT. CDR3 bases: TGTGCCAGCAGTGCCGGGACAGGGGCGTACCAAGAGACCCAGTACTTC. Residues: CASSAGTGAYQETQYF.

This clone appeared many times. The chain is built from TRBV6-4 and TRBJ1-6; no clear D. Trimming removed 6 bases from V and 8 bases from J, with 14 bases in between. CDR1 is MRHNA and CDR2 is SNTAGT in the germline V gene. This CDR3 region has 14 residues. This chain's CDR3 is CASRFGLSDSPLHF. In DNA, the CDR3 is TGTGCCAGCAGATTTGGACTGAGTGATTCACCCCTCCACTTT.

This clone was counted many times. The genes are TRBV29-1 and TRBJ2-1, with 12 bases that match TRBD1. The germline V gene has CDR1 SQVTM and CDR2 ANQGSEA. The ends lost 6 bases at V and 9 bases at J; junction bases unmatched: 15. This CDR3 is built from 16 residues. As DNA, the CDR3 is TGCAGCGTAGCAAATTCCGGGACAGGGGGCAGAGGTGAGCAGTTCTTC. Amino acids: CSVANSGTGGRGEQFF.

This clone has ten or more counts. The gene calls are TRBV30 and TRBJ1-3; D might be TRBD1 (5 bases). Germline-derived CDR1 and CDR2 are GTSNPN and SVGIG (reference sequence). Trimming removed 2 bases from V and 0 bases from J, with 11 bases in between. The CDR3 loop spans 15 amino acids. CDR3 DNA sequence: TGTGCCTGGAGTTCCTGGGGGGGCTCTGGAAACACCATATATTTT. This sequence encodes CAWSSWGGSGNTIYF. Full variable domain (remainder filled in from reference TRBV30 and TRBJ1-3): SQTIHQWPATLVQPVGSPLSLECTVEGTSNPNLYWYRQAAGRGLQLLFYSVGIGQISSEVPQNLSASRPQDRQFILSSKKLLLSDSGFYLCAWSSWGGSGNTIYFGEGSWLTVV.

This clone showed up just a few times. This specimen includes other DNA sequences encoding the same CDR3. This rearrangement joins TRBV7-9 to TRBJ2-7; 7 bases line up with TRBD2. Germline assignment: CDR1 SEHNR and CDR2 FQNEAQ (reference sequence). J lost 1 base, V lost 9 bases, and 9 bases had no gene match. This CDR3 is built from 14 residues. In nucleotides, the CDR3 is TGTGCCAGTCGGCCGGCGGGGGTATCCTACGAGCAGTACTTC. Amino acid sequence: CASRPAGVSYEQYF.

Comment on this clone: This is likely a read error, given that the CDR3 carries no conserved phenylalanine or tryptophan at its end. CDR3 loop: CASSSGTGTGYTL. CDR3 bases: TGTGCCAGCAGCTCGGGGACAGGTACTGGCTACACCCTC. The V gene is TRBV5-6, the J gene TRBJ1-2, with 8 positions matching TRBD1. The CDR3 consists of 13 residues. The V gene end was trimmed by 3 bases and the J gene end by 7 bases; junction bases not matched to a gene: 5. Germline-derived CDR1 and CDR2 are SGHDT and YYEEEE.

This clone was found many times. The chain is built from TRBV10-3 and TRBJ1-1; 7 positions match TRBD1. Per the germline V gene, CDR1 is ENHRY and CDR2 is SYGVKD. CDR3 length: 16 residues. V was clipped by 6 bases and J by 4 bases; unmatched bases: 14. DNA of the CDR3: TGTGCCATCAGCCGCTCGGCGACAGGGAAAGTCACTGAAGCTTTCTTT. Amino acids: CAISRSATGKVTEAFF.

There are many counts of this clone. The chain is built from TRBV5-1 and TRBJ1-1, with D perhaps matching TRBD1 (5 bases). The V gene lost 3 bases and the J gene lost 1 base, with 13 bases spanning the gap. Germline CDR1 reads SGHRS; CDR2 reads YFSETQ. The CDR3 is 15 residues long. The chain's CDR3 is CASSWKDNPNTEAFF. CDR3 DNA sequence: TGCGCCAGCAGCTGGAAGGACAACCCGAACACTGAAGCTTTCTTT.

This clone was detected ten times or more. This rearrangement joins TRBV27 to TRBJ1-2, with a weak D call TRBD1 (6 bases). CDR3 length: 14 amino acids. The V end lost 8 bases, the J end lost 2 bases, and 15 bases lay between the germline ends. From germline, CDR1 is MNHEY and CDR2 SMNVEV (reference sequence). CDR3 sequence: CASALTGNNYGYTF. DNA for the CDR3: TGTGCCAGCGCCCTCACAGGGAACAACTATGGCTACACCTTC.

This clone was recorded many times. The chain joins TRBV11-2 to TRBJ1-4, with 8 bases aligning to TRBD1. Germline V gene lookup returns CDR1 SGHAT and CDR2 FQNNGV. This CDR3 comprises 16 residues. J gave up 4 bases and V 0 bases, and 4 bases lay outside the gene matches. Here the CDR3 reads CASSLEGQVYNEKLFF. For the CDR3, the DNA is TGTGCCAGCAGCTTAGAGGGACAGGTTTATAATGAAAAACTGTTTTTT.

There are many counts of this clone. This rearrangement joins TRBV7-3 to TRBJ2-1; TRBD1 might be the D (5 bases). CDR1 is SGHTA, CDR2 FQGTGA, per germline. Trimming took off 1 base at V and 8 bases at J, with 9 bases between the two ends. There are 13 residues in the CDR3. DNA for the CDR3: TGTGCCAGCAGCTTAATCAGGGCGGATGAGCAGTTCTTC. This translates into CASSLIRADEQFF.

This clone was picked up many times. The chain employs TRBV19 and TRBJ1-5; perhaps TRBD1 as D (6 bases). CDR3 length equals 16 residues. With 0 bases removed from V and 0 bases from J, the gap between germline ends came to 9 bases. Germline loops: CDR1 LNHDA, CDR2 SQIVND (reference sequence). The CDR3 DNA reads as TGTGCCAGTAGTATAGAAGGGGGTCCTAGCAATCAGCCCCAGCATTTT. Its protein is CASSIEGGPSNQPQHF.

The sample holds a few counts of this clone. The CDR3 nucleotides are TGTGCCAGCAGCGTCGGGGGGACTGACCAGCCCCAGCATTTT. This codes for CASSVGGTDQPQHF. This chain joins TRBV7-3 and TRBJ1-5; a weak D match, TRBD1 (5 bases). CDR3 length: 14 amino acids. Germline V lookup: CDR1 SGHTA, CDR2 FQGTGA. Trimming cost V 5 bases and J 7 bases, with 15 bases left between them.